Listed below are T cell receptor beta chains from one sample, sequenced in a study of blood T cell repertoires in COVID-19. Generated by immunoSEQ multiplex PCR, the TCRdb table keeps only in-frame clones and is missing some. This sample yields about 210,000 clones, of which around 88% are seen a single time; around 1.5% belongs to the top ten. Input material: peripheral blood. The receptors come from a man aged 18 to 30 with active or convalescent COVID-19. CDR3s include the opening cysteine and the closing phenylalanine or tryptophan. D genes are given only for firm matches. Some rows have no size entry. The others give once, few or many, or a class for an expanded clone.

clone_size,v_call,j_call,d_call,cdr3_aa,cdr3_nt
once,TRBV5-4,TRBJ1-3,-,CASSFGGGLSSGNTIYF,TGTGCCAGCAGCTTTGGTGGGGGCCTGAGCTCTGGAAACACCATATATTTT
-,TRBV18,TRBJ1-6,TRBD1,CASSPRTAGQGLSPLHF,TGTGCCAGCTCACCCAGAACGGCAGGACAGGGACTTTCACCCCTCCACTTT
-,TRBV28,TRBJ1-3,TRBD1,CASSTPDRGRTGNTIYF,TGTGCCAGCAGTACACCCGACAGGGGGCGAACTGGAAACACCATATATTTT
few,TRBV5-1,TRBJ2-5,TRBD2,CASSAGLAGEETQYF,TGCGCCAGCAGCGCGGGACTAGCGGGAGAAGAGACCCAGTACTTC
once,TRBV9,TRBJ2-2,TRBD1,CASSVARDSLTGELFF,TGTGCCAGCAGCGTGGCCCGGGACAGCCTCACCGGGGAGCTGTTTTTT
-,TRBV29-1,TRBJ2-5,TRBD2,CSVDASGRPQETQYF,TGCAGCGTTGACGCTAGCGGGAGGCCCCAAGAGACCCAGTACTTC
-,TRBV7-2,TRBJ1-3,-,CASSLEDRRYSGNTIYF,TGTGCCAGCAGCTTAGAAGACAGGAGGTACTCTGGAAACACCATATATTTT
-,TRBV3-1/TRBV3-2,TRBJ1-1,-,CASSQDERGSEAFF,TGTGCCAGCAGCCAAGATGAGAGGGGGTCTGAAGCTTTCTTT
-,TRBV19,TRBJ2-3,TRBD2,CASSIVSASGRGTQYF,TGTGCCAGTAGTATAGTATCGGCTAGCGGGAGAGGTACGCAGTATTTT
few,TRBV7-9,TRBJ2-1,-,CASSLGELPSYNEQFF,TGTGCCAGCAGCCTAGGGGAGTTACCCTCCTACAATGAGCAGTTCTTC
-,TRBV5-1,TRBJ2-5,TRBD1,CASSHRGVGETQYF,TGCGCCAGCAGCCACAGGGGTGTAGGAGAGACCCAGTACTTC
many,TRBV7-9,TRBJ1-5,TRBD1,CASSSETGGPGQPQHF,TGTGCCAGCAGCTCAGAGACAGGGGGCCCGGGGCAGCCCCAGCATTTT
-,TRBV19,TRBJ2-7,TRBD2,CASSTQSGRSVYEQYF,TGTGCCAGTAGTACTCAGAGCGGGAGAAGCGTCTACGAGCAGTACTTC
-,TRBV27,TRBJ2-7,-,CASSLSSPGFDRLYSYEQYF,TGTGCCAGCAGTTTATCGAGCCCCGGGTTTGACCGGCTTTACTCCTACGAGCAGTACTTC
-,TRBV18,TRBJ2-2,-,CASSPGGQNTGELFF,TGTGCCAGCTCACCAGGAGGCCAGAACACCGGGGAGCTGTTTTTT
few,TRBV2,TRBJ2-1,TRBD1,CASVLTGSWNEQFF,TGTGCCAGCGTATTGACAGGGTCCTGGAATGAGCAGTTCTTC
-,TRBV5-4,TRBJ2-7,TRBD2,CASSFGLAGAYEQYF,TGTGCCAGCAGCTTCGGACTAGCGGGAGCCTACGAGCAGTACTTC
-,TRBV20-1,TRBJ2-7,TRBD1,CSASIWVGQGFSYEQYF,TGCAGTGCTAGTATCTGGGTGGGACAGGGATTCTCCTACGAGCAGTACTTC
few,TRBV28,TRBJ2-5,TRBD2,CASSSLAGGMETQYF,TGTGCCAGCAGTTCACTAGCGGGTGGGATGGAGACCCAGTACTTC
-,TRBV5-8,TRBJ1-4,TRBD1,CASSWTGGAYTEKLFF,TGTGCCAGCAGCTGGACAGGGGGCGCGTATACTGAAAAACTGTTTTTT
-,TRBV7-8,TRBJ2-2,TRBD1,CASSARRPGQGNTGELFF,TGTGCCAGCAGCGCCCGGAGACCGGGACAGGGTAACACCGGGGAGCTGTTTTTT
-,TRBV10-1,TRBJ2-2,TRBD2,CASSAPRGEAGADTGELFF,TGCGCCAGCAGTGCCCCGCGCGGGGAAGCGGGAGCTGATACCGGGGAGCTGTTTTTT
-,TRBV29-1,TRBJ1-5,TRBD1,CSVGDRGGSNQPQHF,TGCAGCGTTGGAGACAGGGGAGGGAGCAATCAGCCCCAGCATTTT
-,TRBV6-5,TRBJ2-2,-,CAPRGSGELFF,TGTGCCCCCCGGGGGTCCGGGGAGCTGTTTTTT
few,TRBV25-1,TRBJ1-5,-,CASGEGNQPQHF,TGTGCCAGCGGGGAGGGCAATCAGCCCCAGCATTTT
-,TRBV19,TRBJ2-2,-,CASSSTGMNTGELFF,TGTGCCAGTAGCTCTACAGGGATGAACACCGGGGAGCTGTTTTTT
-,TRBV5-5,TRBJ1-5,-,CATKTTGFIGQPQHF,TGTGCCACCAAGACAACAGGCTTTATCGGTCAGCCCCAGCATTTT
-,TRBV11-2,TRBJ2-1,TRBD2,CASSLGTSGNEQFF,TGTGCCAGCAGCTTAGGAACTAGCGGCAATGAGCAGTTCTTC
-,TRBV5-1,TRBJ2-3,-,CASSLRGLGTDTQYF,TGCGCCAGCAGCTTGCGAGGGCTCGGCACAGATACGCAGTATTTT
few,TRBV6-4,TRBJ1-6,TRBD1,CASSDTDRHSSPLHF,TGTGCCAGCAGTGACACGGACAGGCACAGCTCACCCCTCCACTTT
-,TRBV5-1,TRBJ2-5,-,CASSPGAGQATQETQYF,TGCGCCAGCAGCCCCGGAGCGGGACAGGCGACCCAAGAGACCCAGTACTTC
-,TRBV28,TRBJ2-5,-,CASSLGGTQETQYF,TGTGCCAGCAGTTTAGGAGGCACTCAAGAGACCCAGTACTTC
-,TRBV4-3,TRBJ2-1,TRBD2,CASSQSAREYNEQFF,TGCGCCAGCAGCCAGTCCGCGCGGGAGTACAATGAGCAGTTCTTC
-,TRBV29-1,TRBJ2-3,TRBD1,CSVGRTGQTTDTQYF,TGCAGCGTAGGTCGTACGGGACAGACCACAGATACGCAGTATTTT
-,TRBV27,TRBJ2-2,-,CASSLLTGWGNTGELFF,TGTGCCAGCAGTTTACTTACAGGTTGGGGGAACACCGGGGAGCTGTTTTTT
once,TRBV19,TRBJ2-3,TRBD1,CASSTQTGGLGTQYF,TGTGCCAGTAGTACCCAGACAGGGGGCTTAGGTACGCAGTATTTT
once,TRBV14,TRBJ1-1,-,CASSQETGRAEAFF,TGTGCCAGCAGCCAAGAAACGGGGAGAGCTGAAGCTTTCTTT
-,TRBV5-1,TRBJ1-2,TRBD1,CASSLGDREIYGYTF,TGCGCCAGCAGCTTAGGGGACAGGGAAATCTATGGCTACACCTTC
-,TRBV13,TRBJ1-1,-,CASSPEARTEAFF,TGTGCCAGCAGCCCAGAAGCGAGGACTGAAGCTTTCTTT
-,TRBV18,TRBJ1-2,TRBD1,CASSQAGTGVSEGYTF,TGTGCCAGCTCACAAGCCGGGACAGGGGTTTCCGAAGGCTACACCTTC